The 30 T cell receptor beta chains presented below share a single source sample, sequenced in a study of blood T cells in healthy people across ages. A J-beta primer mix and a sample-barcoded 5' primer were used in a second PCR of about 6 to 12 cycles. MiXCR, applied by TCRdb to the 5' RACE reads, yields one record per CDR3 protein. The sample lists hundreds of thousands of distinct CDR3 sequences, around half occurring once. What was sequenced was blood. The receptors here all came from a man at least 80 years old in good health.

The sample holds one count of this clonotype. The chain has TRBV15 and TRBJ1-2; TRBD1 is a possible D gene (5 bases). The CDR3 totals 13 residues. Germline V gene sequence: CDR1 LNHNV, CDR2 YYDKDF (reference sequence). V lost 5 bases, J lost 3 bases, and 10 bases lay in between. CDR3 sequence: CATSGRDYYGYTF. The CDR3, as DNA: TGTGCCACCAGCGGACGGGACTACTATGGCTACACCTTC.

The chain combines TRBV9 with TRBJ2-3, with no clear D. Germline lookup yields CDR1 SGDLS and CDR2 YYNGEE. The CDR3 is 16 amino acids. V lost 0 bases, J lost 2 bases, and 13 bases lay in between. The CDR3 DNA reads as TGTGCCAGCAGCGTAGGCGTGACTCCTAACACAGATACGCAGTATTTT. Translation gives CASSVGVTPNTDTQYF. The full variable domain, in which reference TRBV9 and TRBJ2-3 provide the parts outside the CDR3, is DSGVTQTPKHLITATGQRVTLRCSPRSGDLSVYWYQQSLDQGLQFLIQYYNGEERAKGNILERFSAQQFPDLHSELNLSSLELGDSALYFCASSVGVTPNTDTQYFGPGTRLTVL.

The chain uses TRBV29-1 and TRBJ2-3, with TRBD1 matching over 10 bases. Germline assignment: CDR1 SQVTM and CDR2 ANQGSEA. The CDR3 has 15 amino acids. J lost 0 bases, V lost 6 bases, and 6 bases had no gene match. CDR3 in amino acids: CSVDWDRGSTDTQYF. The CDR3 nucleotides are TGCAGCGTCGACTGGGACAGGGGTAGCACAGATACGCAGTATTTT.

This clonotype appeared a few times. The chain recombines TRBV20-1 with TRBJ2-4; D gene unclear. The CDR3 consists of 15 residues. CDR1 and CDR2 (germline): DFQATT, SNEGSKA (reference sequence). V dropped 1 base and J dropped 0 bases, with 10 bases sitting between them. CDR3 residues: CSARVRRLAKNIQYF. Written as DNA, the CDR3 is TGCAGTGCTAGAGTAAGGCGACTAGCCAAAAACATTCAGTACTTC.

This clonotype occurred a few times. V and J are TRBV24-1 and TRBJ2-1, with D hard to call. Germline V CDR1 and CDR2: KGHDR, SFDVKD. The CDR3 length is 13 residues. V was clipped by 7 bases and J by 10 bases, with 16 bases between them. CDR3 protein: CATRGRDPWEQFF. The CDR3 nucleotides are TGTGCCACCAGAGGACGCGACCCTTGGGAGCAGTTCTTC.

A few counts support this clonotype. The J gene is TRBJ1-1, the V gene TRBV10-3, with 7 bases lining up with TRBD1. V shed 7 bases, J shed 4 bases, and the junction held 9 bases outside the gene matches. Germline V CDR1 and CDR2: ENHRY, SYGVKD. This CDR3 has 14 amino acids. The CDR3 reads CAITPDRSGTEAFF. CDR3 DNA sequence: TGTGCCATCACCCCGGACAGGTCTGGCACTGAAGCTTTCTTT.

The chain carries TRBV24-1 and TRBJ2-1; 10 bases are shared with TRBD2. V lost 6 bases to trimming and J lost 7 bases; unmatched junction nucleotides: 11. The CDR3 runs to 16 residues. Germline assignment: CDR1 KGHDR and CDR2 SFDVKD. CDR3 bases: TGTGCCACCAGTACCTCCGGACTAGCGGAGGGTAATGAGCAGTTCTTC. Protein product: CATSTSGLAEGNEQFF.

This clonotype was seen once. The rearrangement links TRBV6-5 to TRBJ2-1; D possibly corresponds to TRBD2 (5 bases). The V end lost 2 bases, the J end lost 3 bases, and 11 bases lay between the germline ends. CDR3 length equals 15 residues. Germline V gene lookup returns CDR1 MNHEY and CDR2 SVGAGI. CDR3 sequence reads: CASSYSGLNYNEQFF. In DNA, the CDR3 is TGTGCCAGCAGTTACAGCGGACTGAACTACAATGAGCAGTTCTTC.

The chain carries TRBV20-1 and TRBJ2-5; D assignment may be TRBD1 or TRBD2 (5 bases each). Germline V gene data show CDR1 as DFQATT and CDR2 as SNEGSKA (reference sequence). This CDR3 spans 13 amino acids. With 0 bases removed from V and 11 bases from J, the gap between germline ends came to 16 bases. CDR3 sequence reads: CSARDWDARTQYF. CDR3 sequence (DNA): TGCAGTGCTAGAGATTGGGACGCCCGGACTCAGTACTTC.

This clonotype was picked up one time. The V gene is TRBV5-6, the J gene TRBJ1-5; TRBD1 agrees at 8 bases. The trim removed 5 bases at V and 4 bases at J, leaving 5 bases unmatched. The CDR3 is made up of 14 amino acids. Germline V gene data show CDR1 as SGHDT and CDR2 as YYEEEE. CDR3 sequence reads: CASSDQGANQPQHF. DNA for the CDR3: TGTGCCAGCAGTGATCAGGGGGCTAATCAGCCCCAGCATTTT.

For this clonotype: One end of the junction fails to match germline, which may point to a read error. This chain uses TRBV12-3 or TRBV12-4 with TRBJ2-5; 7 bases agree with TRBD2. Matching the DNA end better, TRBJ2-7 makes the J call doubtful. The CDR3 covers 15 residues. The CDR3 region has the DNA TGTGCCGGCAGTTTGGGAGGGAGGGCCCCCTACGAGCAGTACTTC. This gives the protein CAGSLGGRAPYEQYF.

The J gene is TRBJ2-4, the V gene TRBV5-1; 7 nucleotides agree with TRBD2. The CDR3 length is 16 residues. Germline V gene data show CDR1 as SGHRS and CDR2 as YFSETQ. V gave up 2 bases and J gave up 6 bases; unmatched junction bases: 11. Written as DNA, the CDR3 is TGCGCCAGCAGCTTCCAAGCGGGGTGGAGGACAAACATTCAGTACTTC. This sequence encodes CASSFQAGWRTNIQYF.

This clonotype was seen ten or more times. V and J are TRBV10-3 and TRBJ2-7; 7 bases are a match to TRBD2. CDR3 size: 18 residues. V shed 5 bases, J shed 4 bases, and the junction held 20 bases outside the gene matches. Germline V gene data show CDR1 as ENHRY and CDR2 as SYGVKD. The CDR3 loop is CAISRDYQESLPEYEQYF. CDR3 nucleotides: TGTGCCATCAGTCGGGACTACCAAGAATCCCTCCCCGAATACGAGCAGTACTTC.

V gene TRBV5-6 combines with J gene TRBJ2-5, with TRBD2 as a possible D gene (6 bases). From germline, CDR1 is SGHDT and CDR2 YYEEEE. The CDR3 is 14 amino acids. V lost 0 bases, J lost 3 bases, and 9 bases lay in between. CDR3 coding DNA: TGTGCCAGCAGCTTGGTTATAGCGGAAGAGACCCAGTACTTC. Translation gives CASSLVIAEETQYF.

The chain joins TRBV12-3 or TRBV12-4 to TRBJ2-3; D uncertain. CDR3 length: 13 amino acids. Trimming removed 5 bases from V and 0 bases from J, with 6 bases in between. The CDR3: CASSRVSTDTQYF. Written as DNA, the CDR3 is TGTGCCAGCAGTCGCGTTAGCACAGATACGCAGTATTTT.

This clonotype was observed a few times. This may come from a read error, since a much larger clone is one base off. The rearrangement joins TRBV28 to TRBJ2-5, with 9 positions matching TRBD2. The DNA matches TRBJ2-7 better at its end, which makes the J call doubtful. This CDR3 contains 14 residues. The germline CDR1 and CDR2 sequences are MDHEN and SYDVKM. CDR3 nucleotide sequence: TGTGCCGGCGAGGCGGGAGGGGGGACCTACGAGCAGTACTTC. This encodes CAGEAGGGTYEQYF.

This clonotype was counted once. This chain links TRBV4-2 with TRBJ2-3, with 9 bases identical to TRBD2. The J segment lost 3 bases and the V segment lost 1 base, leaving 5 bases of the junction unmatched. Germline V gene sequence: CDR1 LGHNA, CDR2 YNFKEQ. CDR3 length: 16 amino acids. CDR3 loop: CASSQGGGVGTDTQYF. The CDR3 DNA sequence: TGTGCCAGCAGCCAAGGCGGGGGGGTGGGGACAGATACGCAGTATTTT.

This clonotype was picked up a small number of times. V usage is TRBV29-1 and J usage is TRBJ2-1; maybe TRBD1 (5 bases). CDR3 length: 16 residues. From germline, CDR1 is SQVTM and CDR2 ANQGSEA. The V and J ends lost 0 bases and 2 bases respectively, with 14 bases between them. CDR3 in amino acids: CSVEDLGHKPYNEQFF. DNA for the CDR3: TGCAGCGTTGAAGATCTCGGACACAAACCCTACAATGAGCAGTTCTTC.

This clonotype has only one observation. The CDR3 bases are TGTGCCAGCAGTGTTGGCGTCGAGAAAGAGACCCAGTACTTC. Its protein is CASSVGVEKETQYF. This chain connects TRBV2 to TRBJ2-5; no definite D call. This CDR3 is 14 amino acids long. The germline V gene encodes CDR1 SNHLY and CDR2 FYNNEI. Trimming pared 4 bases from V and 3 bases from J, leaving 12 bases between.

This rearrangement joins TRBV29-1 to TRBJ1-1; 7 bases align to TRBD1. The germline gives CDR1 SQVTM, CDR2 ANQGSEA. This CDR3 contains 15 residues. The V segment lost 3 bases and the J segment 3 bases; nucleotides outside the gene matches: 10. CDR3 sequence (DNA): TGCAGCGTTGATTCTGAGGGGGCGCGTTACACTGAAGCTTTCTTT. Translation: CSVDSEGARYTEAFF.

DNA of the CDR3: TGCAGTGTTGCTATACCAGGGGGTCCTGTTGCAGGCGGTGAGCAGTTCTTC. It specifies CSVAIPGGPVAGGEQFF. The chain carries TRBV20-1 and TRBJ2-1, with 7 bases aligning to TRBD1. The CDR3 contains 17 residues. Germline loops: CDR1 DFQATT, CDR2 SNEGSKA (reference sequence). J gave up 9 bases and V 7 bases, and 24 bases lay outside the gene matches.

The chain carries TRBV29-1 and TRBJ2-2; 11 nucleotides line up with TRBD2. The V segment lost 6 bases and the J segment 0 bases; nucleotides outside the gene matches: 6. Germline V lookup: CDR1 SQVTM, CDR2 ANQGSEA. CDR3 length: 16 residues. In nucleotides, the CDR3 is TGCAGCGTCTTGGGACTAGCGGCAGCGAACACCGGGGAGCTGTTTTTT. Its protein is CSVLGLAAANTGELFF.

A note on this clonotype: This may be a read error: a much more frequent sequence differs by one nucleotide. This chain joins TRBV20-1 and TRBJ2-1; D unresolved. This CDR3 has 12 residues. CDR1 and CDR2 (germline): DFQATT, SNEGSKA (reference sequence). CDR3 sequence: CSAKMTHNGQFF. The CDR3 DNA is TGCAGTGCCAAAATGACCCACAATGGGCAGTTCTTC.

The gene calls are TRBV2 and TRBJ2-3, with TRBD2 matching 10 bases. CDR3 length: 15 residues. CDR1 is SNHLY, CDR2 FYNNEI, per germline. Trimming at V came to 4 bases and at J to 4 bases, leaving 5 bases not matched to a gene. CDR3 bases: TGTGCCAGCAGTGCTCAGCGGGGGGGCGCAGATACGCAGTATTTT. Protein sequence: CASSAQRGGADTQYF.

This chain uses TRBV29-1 with TRBJ1-1; D remains ambiguous. Trimming shortened V by 6 bases and J by 4 bases, and 15 bases separated the two germline ends. Per the germline V gene, CDR1 is SQVTM and CDR2 is ANQGSEA. The CDR3 is made up of 13 amino acids. The CDR3 loop is CSVSGWDSTEAFF. The CDR3 bases are TGCAGCGTGTCAGGTTGGGATAGCACTGAAGCTTTCTTT.

Only a few counts were recorded for this clonotype. This chain links TRBV6-6 with TRBJ2-7, with 10 bases fitting TRBD2. The length of the CDR3 is 14 residues. The germline V gene encodes CDR1 MNHNY and CDR2 SVGAGI (reference sequence). V was pared by 2 bases and J by 12 bases, with 10 bases of the junction left unmatched. In DNA, the CDR3 is TGTGCCAGCAGTTACGCTAGCGGGAGTTTTAGTAGGTACTTC. It translates to CASSYASGSFSRYF.

The chain recombines TRBV7-8 with TRBJ2-1, with D maybe TRBD2 (6 bases). This CDR3 is 16 amino acids long. Germline values: CDR1 SGHVS, CDR2 FQNEAQ. V was shortened by 5 bases and J by 7 bases, with 21 bases between the two germline ends. For the CDR3, the DNA is TGTGCCAGCAGCCTAGTCCTAGTGGGAGGTGGAAATGAGCAGTTCTTC. It encodes CASSLVLVGGGNEQFF.

J is TRBJ1-1 and V is TRBV4-3; weak D call: TRBD1 (6 bases). Deletions cut 3 bases from V and 0 bases from J, with 8 bases between. The CDR3 has 14 residues. The germline CDR1 and CDR2 sequences are LGHNA and YSLEER. In DNA, the CDR3 is TGCGCCAGCAGCCAGGGACATCTGAACACTGAAGCTTTCTTT. It yields the protein CASSQGHLNTEAFF.

Details on this clonotype: The junction departs from germline at one end; a sequencing error may be responsible. This chain joins TRBV12-3 or TRBV12-4 and TRBJ1-5; 8 nucleotides match TRBD1. CDR3 length: 14 amino acids. The CDR3, as DNA: TGTGCCAGCAGTTGGGACAGGTCCAATCAACCCCAGCATTTT. This codes for CASSWDRSNQPQHF.

The CDR3 coding sequence is TGCAGCGTTGACGTGTTGATAGGGACAGGGTGGCGGAGCACTGAAGCTTTCTTT. This codes for CSVDVLIGTGWRSTEAFF. The chain links TRBV29-1 to TRBJ1-1, with 9 bases fitting TRBD1. Germline-derived CDR1 and CDR2 are SQVTM and ANQGSEA. This CDR3 comprises 18 residues. The ends lost 3 bases at V and 4 bases at J; junction bases unmatched: 18.